This TCR beta chain was sequenced for a study of blood T cell repertoires in COVID-19. Study as a whole: PBMCs, B-cell-depleted T cells, or T cells provided the cDNA or gDNA that made up the material.

Here immunoSEQ multiplex PCR was the method, and the copy in TCRdb shows in-frame clones only, minus some. The profile covers about 110,000 clones, with over 60% appearing a single time and more than 4% taken by the ten largest. The clonotype comes from a human donor in a cohort sampled during active or convalescent COVID-19. Sequencing was done on a sample of peripheral blood.

The CDR3 DNA reads TGTGCCAGCAGTGAAGCATGGGGGCGTTATGGCTACACCTTC. Encoded protein: CASSEAWGRYGYTF. The rearrangement uses TRBV6-1 and TRBJ1-2; possible D gene TRBD1, 6 bases. Trimming left V 0 bases short and J 5 bases short, with 10 bases between. In germline, CDR1 is MNHNS, CDR2 SASEGT. The CDR3 is made up of 14 amino acids.